The T cell receptor (beta chain) described here comes from a study of blood T cells in healthy people across ages. The second PCR ran roughly 6 to 12 cycles with a sample-barcoded 5' primer and J-beta primers. TCRdb reanalysed the 5' RACE reads using MiXCR and keeps one entry per CDR3 protein. Of some 790,000 distinct CDR3 sequences in the sample, under 30% were seen once. Germline V CDR1 and CDR2: SGHTA, FQGNSA. The V and J ends lost 7 bases and 0 bases respectively, with 15 bases between them. This CDR3 spans 16 amino acids. This clonotype was found a few times. V gene TRBV7-2 combines with J gene TRBJ2-2; D is unresolved. The sequence came from an elderly woman in good health. The sequenced material came from blood. The CDR3 DNA is TGTGCCAGCACCCCCCATGGAACAGCGAACACCGGGGAGCTGTTTTTT. Translated: CASTPHGTANTGELFF.